The next 6 T cell receptor beta chains were all read from a single sample in a study of early T cells in non-severe SARS-CoV-2 infection. TCRdb redid the calling of the 5' RACE reads with MiXCR, one entry per CDR3 protein. The sample has 80,000 to 100,000 distinct CDR3 sequences, about 11% seen once. Source: whole blood, taken at baseline. These receptors all come from an adult who was a healthcare worker with PCR-confirmed SARS-CoV-2 infection or an uninfected control (not recorded which).

This clonotype was recorded many times. The DNA of the CDR3 is TGTGCCAGCAGTTTTAGGAACCGGCAAACAGGGGGCCCCGAGCAGTACTTC. Amino acid sequence: CASSFRNRQTGGPEQYF. The genes are TRBV27 and TRBJ2-7; 9 positions agree with TRBD1. The V and J ends lost 3 bases and 6 bases, in that order; junction bases with no gene match: 15. The CDR3 extends over 17 amino acids. The V gene's germline CDR1 is MNHEY and CDR2 SMNVEV (reference sequence).

The chain has TRBV7-3 and TRBJ2-2; 8 bases agree with TRBD1. J gave up 1 base and V 2 bases, and 3 bases lay outside the gene matches. Looked up from germline, CDR1 is SGHTA and CDR2 is FQGTGA. This CDR3 is 16 amino acids long. CDR3 nucleotides: TGTGCCAGCAGCTTACTGGGGACAGGGAACACCGGGGAGCTGTTTTTT. It yields the protein CASSLLGTGNTGELFF.

This clonotype was counted at least ten times. The chain carries TRBV7-6 and TRBJ1-1; D ambiguous. Trimming took 2 bases from V and 3 from J, leaving 7 bases between them. There are 13 residues in the CDR3. Per germline, CDR1 SGHVS and CDR2 FNYEAQ. The DNA for the CDR3 is TGTGCCAGCAGCTTAATGGGAGACACTGAAGCTTTCTTT. It yields the protein CASSLMGDTEAFF.

A few counts support this clonotype. This rearrangement joins TRBV7-9 to TRBJ1-4; D not certain. V was shortened by 2 bases and J by 0 bases, with 7 bases between the two germline ends. The length of the CDR3 is 15 residues. In germline, CDR1 is SEHNR, CDR2 FQNEAQ (reference sequence). In DNA form, the CDR3 reads TGTGCCAGCAGCTTAAAATCGGCAACTAATGAAAAACTGTTTTTT. It specifies CASSLKSATNEKLFF.

This clonotype was seen a few times. This chain uses TRBV6-1 with TRBJ2-2; D remains unclear. The V and J ends lost 1 base and 7 bases respectively, with 7 bases between them. The CDR3 extends over 13 amino acids. Germline V gene lookup returns CDR1 MNHNS and CDR2 SASEGT. This CDR3 reads CASSEGWVGELFF. DNA for the CDR3: TGTGCCAGCAGTGAAGGGTGGGTCGGGGAGCTGTTTTTT.

The chain has TRBV20-1 and TRBJ2-1; 8 bases align to TRBD1. This CDR3 contains 14 residues. Germline trimming cut 3 bases from V and 2 bases from J; bases unmatched to any gene: 3. The germline V gene has CDR1 DFQATT and CDR2 SNEGSKA (reference sequence). The CDR3 DNA reads as TGCAGTGCTAGCCTGACAGGGGCCTACAATGAGCAGTTCTTC. Amino acid sequence: CSASLTGAYNEQFF.